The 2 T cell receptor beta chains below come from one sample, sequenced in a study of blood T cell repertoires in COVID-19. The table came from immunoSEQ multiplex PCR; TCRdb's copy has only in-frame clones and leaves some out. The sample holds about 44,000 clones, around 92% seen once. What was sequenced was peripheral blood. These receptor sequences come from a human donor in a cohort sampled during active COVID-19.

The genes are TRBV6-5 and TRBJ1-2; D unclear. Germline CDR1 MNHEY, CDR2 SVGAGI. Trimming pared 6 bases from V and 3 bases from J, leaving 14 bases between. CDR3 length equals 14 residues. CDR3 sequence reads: CASSLLGGYYGYTF. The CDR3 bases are TGTGCCAGCAGCCTCCTAGGAGGGTACTATGGCTACACCTTC.

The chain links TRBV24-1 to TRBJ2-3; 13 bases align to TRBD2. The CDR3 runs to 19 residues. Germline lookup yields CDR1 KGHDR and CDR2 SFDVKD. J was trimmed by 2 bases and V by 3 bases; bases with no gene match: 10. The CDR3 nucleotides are TGTGCCACCAGTGATCCTCCGACTAGCGGGAGGTGGGTCACAGATACGCAGTATTTT. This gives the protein CATSDPPTSGRWVTDTQYF.